The present T cell receptor (beta chain) was sequenced within a study of blood T cell repertoires in COVID-19. Study-level information: Cohort 3 donors counted as recovered after two negative PCRs, clearance, or resolved symptoms. PBMCs, B-cell-depleted T cells, or T cells provided the cDNA or gDNA that made up the material.

Enrollees, about 18 to 95 years old, lived in 24 US areas. Grouping used clinical history reported by participants in a survey and questionnaire. This table comes from immunoSEQ multiplex PCR, and its TCRdb copy is limited to in-frame clones, with some not included. The sample records 120,000 to 150,000 clones, approximately 84% being singletons. The CDR3 is made up of 11 amino acids. Germline-derived CDR1 and CDR2 are MDHEN and SYDVKM. Trimming stripped 5 bases from V and 4 bases from J, with 5 bases between. This chain links TRBV28 with TRBJ1-1; D call uncertain. This sequence was found in a man in his forties or fifties in a cohort exposed to, infected with or recovered from COVID-19 (not recorded which). Sequencing input: PBMCs or T cells enriched from blood (not recorded which). The CDR3 coding sequence is TGTGCCAGCAGTCGAGTCACTGAAGCTTTCTTT. It encodes CASSRVTEAFF. Full variable domain (missing parts from reference TRBV28 and TRBJ1-1): DVKVTQSSRYLVKRTGEKVFLECVQDMDHENMFWYRQDPGLGLRLIYFSYDVKMKEKGDIPEGYSVSREKKERFSLILESASTNQTSMYLCASSRVTEAFFGQGTRLTVV.